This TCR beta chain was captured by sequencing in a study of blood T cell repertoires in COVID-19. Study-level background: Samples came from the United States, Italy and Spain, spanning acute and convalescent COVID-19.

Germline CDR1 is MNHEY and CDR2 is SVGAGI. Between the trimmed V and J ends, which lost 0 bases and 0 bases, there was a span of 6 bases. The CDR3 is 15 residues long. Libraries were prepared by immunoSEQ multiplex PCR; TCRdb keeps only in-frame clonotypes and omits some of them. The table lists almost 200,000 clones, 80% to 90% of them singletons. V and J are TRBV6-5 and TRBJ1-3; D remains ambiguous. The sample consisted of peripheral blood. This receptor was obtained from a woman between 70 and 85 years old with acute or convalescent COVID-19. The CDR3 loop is CASSYSALSGNTIYF. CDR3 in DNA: TGTGCCAGCAGTTACTCAGCTCTCTCTGGAAACACCATATATTTT.